This TCR beta chain came from a study of blood T cell repertoires in COVID-19. Study-level background: Italy, Spain and the United States were the sources of the convalescent and acute COVID-19 samples. PBMCs, B-cell-depleted T cells, or T cells were the source of the cDNA or gDNA that made up the material.

Study processing details: Amplification of reference gene primers provided the estimated nucleated cell counts. Sequencing used immunoSEQ multiplex PCR; TCRdb keeps in-frame clones, though not all of them. The V and J calls and clone size come from that table; D and trimming were worked out from the DNA. The sample yields fewer than 200,000 clones, around 79% seen once. V was shortened by 7 bases and J by 4 bases, with 12 bases between the two germline ends. This CDR3 contains 13 residues. Germline CDR1 and CDR2: SEHNR and FQNEAQ (reference sequence). The rearrangement uses TRBV7-9 and TRBJ2-3; possible D gene TRBD2, 6 bases. This clonotype was sampled from a woman aged 70-85 years with acute or convalescent COVID-19. The sample was peripheral blood. The CDR3 region has the DNA TGTGCCAGCATCGCGGGGTCCCCAGATACGCAGTATTTT. Protein product: CASIAGSPDTQYF.